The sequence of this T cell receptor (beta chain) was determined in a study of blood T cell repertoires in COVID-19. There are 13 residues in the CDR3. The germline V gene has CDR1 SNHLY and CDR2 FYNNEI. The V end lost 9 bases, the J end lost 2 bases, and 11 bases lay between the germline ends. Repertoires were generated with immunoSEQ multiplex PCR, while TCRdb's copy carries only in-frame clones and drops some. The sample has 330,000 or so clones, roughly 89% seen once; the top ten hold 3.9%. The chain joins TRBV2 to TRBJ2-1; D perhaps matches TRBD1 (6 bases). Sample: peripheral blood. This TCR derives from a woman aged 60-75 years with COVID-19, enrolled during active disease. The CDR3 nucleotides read TGTGCCAGTGACAGGACGACCTACAATGAGCAGTTCTTC. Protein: CASDRTTYNEQFF.